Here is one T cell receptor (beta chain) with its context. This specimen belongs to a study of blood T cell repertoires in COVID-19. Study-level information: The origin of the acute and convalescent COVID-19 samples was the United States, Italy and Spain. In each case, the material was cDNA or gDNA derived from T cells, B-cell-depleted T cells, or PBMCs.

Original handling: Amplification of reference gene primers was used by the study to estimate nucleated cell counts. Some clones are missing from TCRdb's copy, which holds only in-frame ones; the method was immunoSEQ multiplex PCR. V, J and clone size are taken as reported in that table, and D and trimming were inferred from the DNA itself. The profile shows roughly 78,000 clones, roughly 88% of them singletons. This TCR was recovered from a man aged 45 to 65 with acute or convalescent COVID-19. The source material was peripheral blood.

The CDR3 DNA reads TGCGCCAGCAGCTTGAGGGGGCCCTACCGGCATGAGCAGTTCTTC. Its translation: CASSLRGPYRHEQFF. This chain connects TRBV5-1 to TRBJ2-1, with 7 bases identical to TRBD1. The CDR3 extends over 15 amino acids. Germline CDR1 SGHRS, CDR2 YFSETQ. Germline trimming cut 1 base from V and 8 bases from J; bases unmatched to any gene: 9.